These 31 T cell receptor beta chains were sequenced from one sample in a study of blood T cell repertoires in COVID-19. Libraries were prepared by immunoSEQ multiplex PCR; TCRdb keeps only in-frame clonotypes and omits some of them. Among under 150,000 clones, about four fifths were seen once, and the ten largest hold about 8%. The sequenced sample was peripheral blood. These receptors were obtained from a woman in her fifties or sixties with active or convalescent COVID-19.

The chain has TRBV5-4 and TRBJ2-5; 7 bases line up with TRBD2. CDR3 length: 15 residues. Trimming removed 4 bases from V and 5 bases from J; junction bases left unmatched: 11. Germline lookup yields CDR1 SGHNT and CDR2 YYREEE (reference sequence). In DNA, the CDR3 is TGTGCCAGCAGCAGCGATCTCGGGAGGTTGGAGACCCAGTACTTC. This encodes CASSSDLGRLETQYF.

The V call is TRBV6-5, the J call TRBJ1-2, with 8 positions matching TRBD1. The CDR3 runs 15 residues. Germline CDR1 MNHEY, CDR2 SVGAGI. Losses at the gene ends were 7 bases for V and 3 bases for J; bases not matched to a gene: 10. The DNA of the CDR3 is TGTGCCAGCAAGTCGGCAGGGGGCGGGGACTATGGCTACACCTTC. Its translation: CASKSAGGGDYGYTF.

The J gene is TRBJ2-7, the V gene TRBV6-5; unclear D gene. The CDR3 covers 14 residues. Looked up from germline, CDR1 is MNHEY and CDR2 is SVGAGI. Trimming removed 0 bases at V and 5 bases at J, with 11 bases between. The chain's CDR3 is CASSYSETPHEQYF. For the CDR3, the DNA is TGTGCCAGCAGTTACTCGGAGACCCCCCACGAGCAGTACTTC.

This clone was seen just once. The chain carries TRBV9 and TRBJ1-1, with 10 nucleotides matching TRBD1. The CDR3 contains 14 residues. In germline, CDR1 is SGDLS, CDR2 YYNGEE. V shed 1 base and J 4 bases; nucleotides not matched to a gene: 1. CDR3 region: CASSVRDRGTEAFF. In DNA form, the CDR3 reads TGTGCCAGCAGCGTAAGGGACAGGGGCACTGAAGCTTTCTTT.

This sequence joins TRBV6-6 and TRBJ1-6; 9 bases are a match to TRBD1. Germline V CDR1 and CDR2: MNHNY, SVGAGI (reference sequence). The trim removed 2 bases at V and 5 bases at J, leaving 4 bases unmatched. This CDR3 region has 16 residues. The CDR3: CASSYSGQGNNSPLHF. The DNA of the CDR3 is TGTGCCAGCAGTTACAGTGGACAGGGGAATAATTCACCCCTCCACTTT.

The chain carries TRBV30 and TRBJ2-1; 10 nucleotides align to TRBD2. Germline CDR1 GTSNPN, CDR2 SVGIG (reference sequence). J was trimmed by 3 bases and V by 2 bases; bases with no gene match: 4. CDR3 length equals 15 residues. CDR3 residues: CAWSITSGIYNEQFF. The DNA of the CDR3 is TGTGCCTGGAGTATAACTAGCGGGATCTACAATGAGCAGTTCTTC. The full variable domain, in which reference TRBV30 and TRBJ2-1 provide the parts outside the CDR3, is SQTIHQWPATLVQPVGSPLSLECTVEGTSNPNLYWYRQAAGRGLQLLFYSVGIGQISSEVPQNLSASRPQDRQFILSSKKLLLSDSGFYLCAWSITSGIYNEQFFGPGTRLTVL.

The rearrangement uses TRBV28 and TRBJ1-5; 7 bases are shared with TRBD1. Per the germline V gene, CDR1 is MDHEN and CDR2 is SYDVKM. The CDR3 covers 15 residues. Trimming removed 6 bases from V and 4 bases from J; junction bases left unmatched: 9. This CDR3 reads CASSPSDRVNQPQHF. As DNA, the CDR3 is TGTGCCAGCAGCCCCTCAGACAGGGTGAATCAGCCCCAGCATTTT.

This rearrangement joins TRBV27 to TRBJ2-7, with unresolved D. V lost 0 bases, J lost 3 bases, and 12 bases lay in between. The V gene's germline CDR1 is MNHEY and CDR2 SMNVEV (reference sequence). This CDR3 comprises 15 residues. CDR3 nucleotides: TGTGCCAGCAGTTTATCGTATGGAGTAGGCTACGAGCAGTACTTC. Translated: CASSLSYGVGYEQYF.

The genes are TRBV7-9 and TRBJ2-1; D is unclear. The germline gives CDR1 SEHNR, CDR2 FQNEAQ (reference sequence). CDR3 length equals 13 residues. Trimming stripped 0 bases from V and 7 bases from J, with 7 bases between. DNA of the CDR3: TGTGCCAGCAGCTTAGCACTATCAAATGAGCAGTTCTTC. It encodes CASSLALSNEQFF.

The rearrangement links TRBV13 to TRBJ2-1, with 10 bases that match TRBD1. V shed 2 bases and J 7 bases; nucleotides not matched to a gene: 14. The length of the CDR3 is 18 residues. Per germline, CDR1 PRHDT and CDR2 FYEKMQ (reference sequence). The CDR3 here is CASSLYIVSWDRGNEQFF. The CDR3 DNA reads TGTGCCAGCAGCTTATACATCGTTAGCTGGGACAGGGGTAATGAGCAGTTCTTC.

The chain carries TRBV5-1 and TRBJ1-6, with unresolved D. The CDR3 totals 14 residues. Germline V gene data show CDR1 as SGHRS and CDR2 as YFSETQ. With 4 bases removed from V and 7 bases from J, the gap between germline ends came to 12 bases. The CDR3 DNA reads as TGCGCCAGCAGCCGGAGCGATGGGAATTCACCCCTCCACTTT. It encodes CASSRSDGNSPLHF.

This rearrangement joins TRBV18 to TRBJ2-7; perhaps TRBD1 as D (6 bases). The CDR3 spans 13 residues. V was shortened by 3 bases and J by 1 base, with 7 bases between the two germline ends. CDR1 is KGHSH and CDR2 is LQKENI in the germline V gene. CDR3 protein: CASSPTGSYEQYF. CDR3 bases: TGTGCCAGCTCACCGACAGGTTCCTACGAGCAGTACTTC.

V is TRBV7-2 and J is TRBJ1-2, with TRBD1 identical over 8 bases. The V gene end was trimmed by 3 bases and the J gene end by 2 bases; junction bases not matched to a gene: 17. Germline values: CDR1 SGHTA, CDR2 FQGNSA. The CDR3 contains 19 residues. The CDR3 protein is CASSFRTGSSSLLNYGYTF. In DNA, the CDR3 is TGTGCCAGCAGCTTCCGGACAGGGTCCAGCTCACTCCTCAACTATGGCTACACCTTC.

The chain combines TRBV30 with TRBJ2-3, with a tentative D call TRBD1 (6 bases). V was cut by 2 bases and J by 6 bases, with 12 bases left in between. CDR1 and CDR2 (germline): GTSNPN, SVGIG (reference sequence). The CDR3 runs to 13 residues. The CDR3 reads CAWSTGWRDTQYF. CDR3 DNA sequence: TGTGCCTGGAGTACAGGGTGGCGGGATACGCAGTATTTT.

V usage is TRBV3-1 (or the pseudogene TRBV3-2) and J usage is TRBJ2-7; TRBD1 matches at 10 bases. The CDR3 has 19 amino acids. Germline V gives CDR1 LGHDT, CDR2 YNNKEL (reference sequence). The ends lost 1 base at V and 6 bases at J; junction bases unmatched: 18. The DNA of the CDR3 is TGTGCCAGCAGCCAAGCATATCGGACAGGGGGGAATATCTTGGGCGAGCAGTACTTC. Residues: CASSQAYRTGGNILGEQYF.

The rearrangement joins TRBV5-1 to TRBJ2-1, with 9 bases lining up with TRBD1. The CDR3 contains 16 residues. The J segment lost 7 bases and the V segment lost 0 bases, leaving 8 bases of the junction unmatched. Germline CDR1 reads SGHRS; CDR2 reads YFSETQ. The CDR3 sequence: CASSLAGTGRLNEQFF. The CDR3 bases are TGCGCCAGCAGCTTGGCCGGGACAGGGAGATTGAATGAGCAGTTCTTC.

This chain connects TRBV20-1 to TRBJ2-4; tentative D call: TRBD2 (6 bases). Germline V gene data show CDR1 as DFQATT and CDR2 as SNEGSKA (reference sequence). The CDR3 is 15 residues long. V was trimmed by 3 bases and J by 0 bases, leaving 12 bases between them. CDR3 in amino acids: CSASFGGIAKNIQYF. CDR3 DNA sequence: TGCAGTGCTAGTTTCGGGGGAATAGCCAAAAACATTCAGTACTTC.

This clone came up many times. The V gene is TRBV7-2, the J gene TRBJ1-6, with D possibly matching TRBD1 (5 bases). Deletions cut 5 bases from V and 9 bases from J, with 14 bases between. This CDR3 comprises 14 residues. The germline gives CDR1 SGHTA, CDR2 FQGNSA. The CDR3 sequence: CASSLTEGGSPLHF. For the CDR3, the DNA is TGTGCCAGCAGCCTGACAGAGGGAGGTTCACCCCTCCACTTT.

V usage is TRBV27 and J usage is TRBJ1-5; perhaps TRBD1 as D (5 bases). CDR3 size: 14 residues. Germline V gene data show CDR1 as MNHEY and CDR2 as SMNVEV (reference sequence). V lost 2 bases and J 4 bases, leaving 9 bases between the germline ends. The CDR3 protein is CASSLAGFNQPQHF. CDR3 nucleotide sequence: TGTGCCAGCAGTTTAGCAGGGTTTAATCAGCCCCAGCATTTT.

The rearrangement links TRBV19 to TRBJ1-1, with 7 bases fitting TRBD1. This CDR3 is built from 13 residues. V lost 4 bases, J lost 5 bases, and 4 bases stayed unmatched. Germline loops: CDR1 LNHDA, CDR2 SQIVND (reference sequence). CDR3 DNA: TGTGCCAGTAGTAACGACAGGGAGACTGAAGCTTTCTTT. Translated: CASSNDRETEAFF.

The chain employs TRBV10-2 and TRBJ1-5; D call uncertain. The germline gives CDR1 WSHSY, CDR2 SAAADI. The germline V and J ends were trimmed by 0 bases and 5 bases, with 8 bases remaining between them. The CDR3 is 14 amino acids. This CDR3 reads CASSESRGDQPQHF. The CDR3 bases are TGCGCCAGCAGTGAGTCGCGGGGAGATCAGCCCCAGCATTTT.

V and J are TRBV4-3 and TRBJ2-7, with D perhaps matching TRBD1 (5 bases). V shed 0 bases and J shed 3 bases, with 12 bases lying between them. This CDR3 contains 15 residues. Per the germline V gene, CDR1 is LGHNA and CDR2 is YSLEER. CDR3 loop: CASSQEPRQGYEQYF. Here the CDR3 DNA reads TGCGCCAGCAGCCAAGAACCTCGTCAGGGCTACGAGCAGTACTTC.

This chain uses TRBV5-4 with TRBJ2-5, with 7 bases matching TRBD2. Trimming cost V 0 bases and J 5 bases; bases outside gene matches: 10. Per germline, CDR1 SGHNT and CDR2 YYREEE (reference sequence). This CDR3 contains 16 residues. The CDR3 DNA follows: TGTGCCAGCAGCTTGGGGCGGGGGATTTCGGGGGAGACCCAGTACTTC. It yields the protein CASSLGRGISGETQYF.

This chain uses TRBV13 with TRBJ1-6; D may be TRBD1 (5 bases). The CDR3 contains 12 residues. V dropped 5 bases and J dropped 9 bases, with 8 bases sitting between them. Germline-derived CDR1 and CDR2 are PRHDT and FYEKMQ (reference sequence). The CDR3 sequence is CASSNQGSPLHF. The CDR3, as DNA: TGTGCCAGCAGCAACCAGGGTTCACCCCTCCACTTT.

The chain links TRBV19 to TRBJ1-3, with a tentative D call TRBD1 (5 bases). The ends were cut back, 5 bases at V and 4 bases at J, with 15 bases in the middle. Germline V gene data show CDR1 as LNHDA and CDR2 as SQIVND (reference sequence). The CDR3 contains 15 residues. As DNA, the CDR3 is TGTGCCAGTAGTGGGCAGGGAACCTCCGGAAACACCATATATTTT. Amino acid sequence: CASSGQGTSGNTIYF. Full variable domain (outside the CDR3, taken from reference TRBV19 and TRBJ1-3): DGGITQSPKYLFRKEGQNVTLSCEQNLNHDAMYWYRQDPGQGLRLIYYSQIVNDFQKGDIAEGYSVSREKKESFPLTVTSAQKNPTAFYLCASSGQGTSGNTIYFGEGSWLTVV.

The chain is built from TRBV5-4 and TRBJ2-5; D not certain. Germline loops: CDR1 SGHNT, CDR2 YYREEE (reference sequence). This CDR3 comprises 13 residues. Trimming stripped 2 bases from V and 3 bases from J, with 8 bases between. Written as DNA, the CDR3 is TGTGCCAGCAGCTTCTCGGGTGAAGAGACCCAGTACTTC. Translating gives CASSFSGEETQYF.

V is TRBV3-1 (or the pseudogene TRBV3-2) and J is TRBJ1-3; TRBD1 aligns across 9 bases. V was clipped by 3 bases and J by 2 bases; unmatched bases: 8. This CDR3 spans 17 amino acids. Germline-derived CDR1 and CDR2 are LGHDT and YNNKEL (reference sequence). In nucleotides, the CDR3 is TGTGCCAGCAGCCACGAACGGAACAGGGGGCCTGGAAACACCATATATTTT. This translates into CASSHERNRGPGNTIYF.

This CDR3 is CASSQEGTGFPYGYTF. As DNA, the CDR3 is TGCGCCAGCAGCCAAGAAGGGACAGGGTTCCCTTATGGCTACACCTTC. This sequence joins TRBV4-1 and TRBJ1-2; 9 nucleotides align to TRBD1. In germline, CDR1 is MGHRA, CDR2 YSYEKL. After removal of 0 bases from V and 5 bases from J, the junction contained 7 bases not matched to a gene. The CDR3 is 16 amino acids.

The CDR3 nucleotides are TGTGCCAGCAGCGCTCCAGGGGGATGGCGCGGCTACACCTTC. This encodes CASSAPGGWRGYTF. J is TRBJ1-2 and V is TRBV9; 7 positions match TRBD1. The V and J ends lost 3 bases and 8 bases, in that order; junction bases with no gene match: 10. Germline V gene data show CDR1 as SGDLS and CDR2 as YYNGEE. This CDR3 has 14 amino acids.

This clone was detected only a few times. The chain joins TRBV11-2 to TRBJ2-1; perhaps TRBD2 as D (6 bases). This CDR3 spans 17 amino acids. Between the trimmed V and J ends, which lost 3 bases and 0 bases, there was a span of 15 bases. Germline CDR1 SGHAT, CDR2 FQNNGV. The CDR3 nucleotides read TGTGCCAGCAGCTTTCTGGCGGGATTAAGCTCCTACAATGAGCAGTTCTTC. As protein: CASSFLAGLSSYNEQFF.

The J gene is TRBJ1-3, the V gene TRBV19; D uncertain. The CDR3 extends over 15 amino acids. Germline assignment: CDR1 LNHDA and CDR2 SQIVND (reference sequence). V was trimmed by 7 bases and J by 1 base, leaving 14 bases between them. In nucleotides, the CDR3 is TGTGCCAGTAAACGGGAACCGCAGTCTGGAAACACCATATATTTT. Its protein product is CASKREPQSGNTIYF.